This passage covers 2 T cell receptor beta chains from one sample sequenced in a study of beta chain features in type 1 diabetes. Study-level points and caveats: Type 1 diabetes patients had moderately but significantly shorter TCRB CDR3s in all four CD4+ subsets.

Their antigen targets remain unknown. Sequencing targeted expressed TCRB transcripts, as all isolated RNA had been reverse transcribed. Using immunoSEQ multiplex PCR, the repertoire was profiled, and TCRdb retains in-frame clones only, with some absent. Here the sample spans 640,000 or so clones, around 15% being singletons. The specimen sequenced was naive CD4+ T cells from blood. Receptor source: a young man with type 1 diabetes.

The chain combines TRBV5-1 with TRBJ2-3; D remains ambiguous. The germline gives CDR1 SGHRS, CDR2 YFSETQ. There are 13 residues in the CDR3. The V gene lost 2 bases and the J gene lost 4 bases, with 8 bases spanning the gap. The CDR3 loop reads CASSFPGPDTQYF. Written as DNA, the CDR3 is TGCGCCAGCAGCTTCCCCGGCCCAGATACGCAGTATTTT.

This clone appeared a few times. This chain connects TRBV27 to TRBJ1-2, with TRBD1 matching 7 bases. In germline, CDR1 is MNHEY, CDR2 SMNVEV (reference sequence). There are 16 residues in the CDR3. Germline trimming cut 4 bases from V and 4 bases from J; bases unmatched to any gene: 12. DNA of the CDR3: TGTGCCAGCAGTTCGACCCCCGGACAGGAGGGCTATGGCTACACCTTC. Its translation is CASSSTPGQEGYGYTF.